This T cell receptor (beta chain) was retrieved from a study of blood T cell repertoires in COVID-19. Assay used: immunoSEQ multiplex PCR; TCRdb lists only in-frame clones, some missing. The table shows 150,000 to 200,000 clones, with about nine tenths occurring only once. Germline CDR1 is SGHTA and CDR2 is FQGNSA. V lost 5 bases, J lost 10 bases, and 5 bases stayed unmatched. This CDR3 has 13 amino acids. This sequence originates from a middle-aged man with acute or convalescent COVID-19. The chain employs TRBV7-2 and TRBJ1-6, with TRBD1 identical over 7 bases. Sequences were obtained from peripheral blood. CDR3 coding DNA: TGTGCCAGCAGCACCGGACAGGACTCACCCCTCCACTTT. Translating gives CASSTGQDSPLHF.